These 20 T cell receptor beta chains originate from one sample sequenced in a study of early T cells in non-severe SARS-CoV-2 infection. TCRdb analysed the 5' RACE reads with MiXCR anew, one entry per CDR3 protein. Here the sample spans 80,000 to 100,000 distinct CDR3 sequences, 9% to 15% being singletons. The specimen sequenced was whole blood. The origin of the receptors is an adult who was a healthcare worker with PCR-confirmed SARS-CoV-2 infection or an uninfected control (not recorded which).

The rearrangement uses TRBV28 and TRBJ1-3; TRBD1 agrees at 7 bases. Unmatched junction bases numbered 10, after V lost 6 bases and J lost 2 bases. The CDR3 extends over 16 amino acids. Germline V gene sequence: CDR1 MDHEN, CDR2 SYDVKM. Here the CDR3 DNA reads TGTGCCAGCAGCCAGATTGACAGGGAAACTGGAAACACCATATATTTT. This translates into CASSQIDRETGNTIYF.

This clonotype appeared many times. This CDR3 is CASSLNYWEVGLKDTQYF. In DNA form, the CDR3 reads TGTGCCAGCAGCTTAAACTACTGGGAGGTGGGGTTAAAAGATACGCAGTATTTT. The gene calls are TRBV11-2 and TRBJ2-3, with D perhaps matching TRBD2 (6 bases). The V gene lost 2 bases and the J gene lost 5 bases, with 23 bases spanning the gap. CDR3 length equals 18 residues. The germline V gene has CDR1 SGHAT and CDR2 FQNNGV.

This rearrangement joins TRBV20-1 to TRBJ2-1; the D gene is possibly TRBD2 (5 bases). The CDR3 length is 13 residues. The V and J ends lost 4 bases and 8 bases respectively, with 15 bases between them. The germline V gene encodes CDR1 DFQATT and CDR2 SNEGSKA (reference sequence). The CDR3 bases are TGCAGTGCTACTAGCTGGGTGCGCGATGAGCAGTTCTTC. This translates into CSATSWVRDEQFF.

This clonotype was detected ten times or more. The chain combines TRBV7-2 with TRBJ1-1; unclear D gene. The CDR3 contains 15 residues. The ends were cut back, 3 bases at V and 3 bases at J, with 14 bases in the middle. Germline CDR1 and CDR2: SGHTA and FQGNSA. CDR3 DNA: TGTGCCAGCAGCTTTCCGTCATCCTCGGACACTGAAGCTTTCTTT. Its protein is CASSFPSSSDTEAFF.

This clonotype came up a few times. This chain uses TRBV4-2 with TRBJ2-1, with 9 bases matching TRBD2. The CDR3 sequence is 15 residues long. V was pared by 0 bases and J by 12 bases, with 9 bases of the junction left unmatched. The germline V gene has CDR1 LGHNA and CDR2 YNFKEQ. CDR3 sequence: CASSQERSGSLRQFF. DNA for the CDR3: TGTGCCAGCAGCCAAGAACGTAGCGGGAGTCTCCGGCAGTTCTTC.

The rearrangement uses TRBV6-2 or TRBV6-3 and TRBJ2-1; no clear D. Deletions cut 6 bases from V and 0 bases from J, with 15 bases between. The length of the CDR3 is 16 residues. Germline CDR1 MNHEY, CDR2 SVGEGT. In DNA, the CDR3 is TGTGCCAGCAGCCCCGTGGGGTCAGGCTCCTACAATGAGCAGTTCTTC. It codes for CASSPVGSGSYNEQFF.

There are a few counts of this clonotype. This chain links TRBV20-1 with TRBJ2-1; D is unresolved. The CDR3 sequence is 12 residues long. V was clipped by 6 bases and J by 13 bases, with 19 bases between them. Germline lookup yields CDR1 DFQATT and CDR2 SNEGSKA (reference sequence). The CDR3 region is CSAYKVGFLQFF. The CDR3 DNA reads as TGCAGTGCATATAAAGTCGGGTTCCTCCAGTTCTTC.

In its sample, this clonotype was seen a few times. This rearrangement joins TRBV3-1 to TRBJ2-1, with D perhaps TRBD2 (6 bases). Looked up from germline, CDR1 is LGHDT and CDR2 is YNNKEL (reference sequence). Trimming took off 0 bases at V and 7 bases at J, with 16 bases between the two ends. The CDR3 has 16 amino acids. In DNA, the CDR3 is TGTGCCAGCAGCCAAGATCTGACGGGAGCTAGGAATGAGCAGTTCTTC. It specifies CASSQDLTGARNEQFF.

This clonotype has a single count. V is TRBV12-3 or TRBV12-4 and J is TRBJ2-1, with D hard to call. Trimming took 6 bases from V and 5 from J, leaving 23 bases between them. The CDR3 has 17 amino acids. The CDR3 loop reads CASSPPPRARRDNEQFF. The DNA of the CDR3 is TGTGCCAGCAGCCCACCCCCCCGCGCCCGAAGAGACAATGAGCAGTTCTTC.

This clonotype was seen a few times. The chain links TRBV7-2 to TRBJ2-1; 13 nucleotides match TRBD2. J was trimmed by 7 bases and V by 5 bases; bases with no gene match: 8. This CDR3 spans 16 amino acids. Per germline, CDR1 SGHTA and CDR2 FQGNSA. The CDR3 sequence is CASSLQQGLAGNEQFF. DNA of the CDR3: TGTGCCAGCAGCCTCCAACAGGGACTAGCGGGAAATGAGCAGTTCTTC.

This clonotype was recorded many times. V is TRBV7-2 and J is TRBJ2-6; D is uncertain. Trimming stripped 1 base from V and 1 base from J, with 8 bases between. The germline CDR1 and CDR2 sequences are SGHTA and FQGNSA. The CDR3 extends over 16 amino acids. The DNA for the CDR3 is TGTGCCAGCAGCTTAGAATGGATATCTGGGGCCAACGTCCTGACTTTC. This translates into CASSLEWISGANVLTF. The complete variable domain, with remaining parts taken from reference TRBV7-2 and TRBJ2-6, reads GAGVSQSPSNKVTEKGKDVELRCDPISGHTALYWYRQSLGQGLEFLIYFQGNSAPDKSGLPSDRFSAERTGGSVSTLTIQRTQQEDSAVYLCASSLEWISGANVLTFGAGSRLTVL.

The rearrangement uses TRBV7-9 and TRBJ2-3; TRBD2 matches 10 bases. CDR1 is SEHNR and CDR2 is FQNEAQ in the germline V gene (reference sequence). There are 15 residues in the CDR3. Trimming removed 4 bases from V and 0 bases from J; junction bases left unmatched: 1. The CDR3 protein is CASSWTSGSTDTQYF. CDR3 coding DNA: TGTGCCAGCAGCTGGACTAGCGGTAGCACAGATACGCAGTATTTT.

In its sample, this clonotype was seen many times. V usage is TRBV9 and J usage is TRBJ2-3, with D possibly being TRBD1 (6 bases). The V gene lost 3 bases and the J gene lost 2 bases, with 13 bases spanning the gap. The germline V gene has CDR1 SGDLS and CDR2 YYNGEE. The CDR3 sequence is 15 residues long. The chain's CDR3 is CASSGGQFLTDTQYF. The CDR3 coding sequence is TGTGCCAGCAGCGGCGGACAGTTCCTCACAGATACGCAGTATTTT.

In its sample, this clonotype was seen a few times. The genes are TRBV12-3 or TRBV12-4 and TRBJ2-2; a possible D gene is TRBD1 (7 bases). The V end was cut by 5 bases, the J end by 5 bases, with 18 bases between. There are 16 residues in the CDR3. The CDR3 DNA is TGTGCCAGCAGTCCCGCGGGACAGTTCGATACCGGGGAGCTGTTTTTT. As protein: CASSPAGQFDTGELFF.

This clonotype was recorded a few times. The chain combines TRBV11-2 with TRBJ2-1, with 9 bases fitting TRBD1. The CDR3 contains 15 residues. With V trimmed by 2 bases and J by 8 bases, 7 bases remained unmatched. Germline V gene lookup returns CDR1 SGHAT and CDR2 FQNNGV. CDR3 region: CASSLWGQGADEQFF. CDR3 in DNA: TGTGCCAGCAGCTTATGGGGACAGGGAGCGGATGAGCAGTTCTTC. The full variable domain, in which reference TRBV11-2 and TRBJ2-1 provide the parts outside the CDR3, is EAGVAQSPRYKIIEKRQSVAFWCNPISGHATLYWYQQILGQGPKLLIQFQNNGVVDDSQLPKDRFSAERLKGVDSTLKIQPAKLEDSAVYLCASSLWGQGADEQFFGPGTRLTVL.

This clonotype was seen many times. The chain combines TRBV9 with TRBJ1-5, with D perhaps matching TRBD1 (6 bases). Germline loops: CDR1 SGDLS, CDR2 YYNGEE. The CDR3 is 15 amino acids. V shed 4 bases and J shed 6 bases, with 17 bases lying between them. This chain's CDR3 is CASSPSGGRFQPQHF. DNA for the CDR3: TGTGCCAGCAGCCCCAGCGGGGGCCGCTTTCAGCCCCAGCATTTT.

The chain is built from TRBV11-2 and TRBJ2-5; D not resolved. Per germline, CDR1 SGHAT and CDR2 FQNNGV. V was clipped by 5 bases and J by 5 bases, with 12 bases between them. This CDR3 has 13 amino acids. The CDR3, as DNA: TGTGCCAGCAGCCTAACGGTTCGGGAGACCCAGTACTTC. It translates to CASSLTVRETQYF.

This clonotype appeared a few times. CDR3 coding DNA: TGCAGCGTCGTTGGGGCTAGCGGCGGGAATGAGCAGTTCTTC. Its translation: CSVVGASGGNEQFF. The V and J genes are TRBV29-1 and TRBJ2-1, with 7 bases identical to TRBD2. V lost 6 bases, J lost 7 bases, and 12 bases stayed unmatched. Germline loops: CDR1 SQVTM, CDR2 ANQGSEA. The length of the CDR3 is 14 residues.

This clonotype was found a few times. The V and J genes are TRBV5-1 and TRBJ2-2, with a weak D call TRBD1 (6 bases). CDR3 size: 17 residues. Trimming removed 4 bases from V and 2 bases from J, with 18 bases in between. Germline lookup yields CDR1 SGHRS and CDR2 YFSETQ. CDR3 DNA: TGCGCCAGCAGCCTGAGACCTCCGGACAGTAACACCGGGGAGCTGTTTTTT. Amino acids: CASSLRPPDSNTGELFF.

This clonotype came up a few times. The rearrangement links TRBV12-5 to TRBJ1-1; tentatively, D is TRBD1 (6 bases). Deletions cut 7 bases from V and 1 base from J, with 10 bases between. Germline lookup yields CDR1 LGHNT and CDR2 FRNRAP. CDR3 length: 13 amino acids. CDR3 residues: CASASTGNTEAFF. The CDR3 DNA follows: TGTGCTAGTGCCTCGACAGGGAACACTGAAGCTTTCTTT.